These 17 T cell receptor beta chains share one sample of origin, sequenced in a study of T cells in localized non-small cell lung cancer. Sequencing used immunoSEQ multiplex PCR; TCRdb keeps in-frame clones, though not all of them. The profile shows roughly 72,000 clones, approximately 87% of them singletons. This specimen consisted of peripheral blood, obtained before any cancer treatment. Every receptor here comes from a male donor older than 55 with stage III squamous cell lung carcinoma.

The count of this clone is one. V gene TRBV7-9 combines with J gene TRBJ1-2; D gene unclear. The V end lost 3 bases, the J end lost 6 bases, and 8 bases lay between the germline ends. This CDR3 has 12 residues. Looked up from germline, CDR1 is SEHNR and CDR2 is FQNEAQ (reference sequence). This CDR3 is CASSLTAHGYTF. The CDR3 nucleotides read TGTGCCAGCAGCTTGACCGCTCATGGCTACACCTTC.

The CDR3 here is CASSPRQGGIPYF. In DNA, the CDR3 is TGTGCCAGCAGTCCTCGGCAGGGAGGGATCCCTTACTTC. The gene calls are TRBV27 and TRBJ2-7; 7 bases align to TRBD2. Germline V gene lookup returns CDR1 MNHEY and CDR2 SMNVEV (reference sequence). V shed 5 bases and J 13 bases; nucleotides not matched to a gene: 14. The CDR3 runs to 13 residues.

As DNA, the CDR3 is TGTGCCAGCAGCAGGGAGGGTAATCAGCCCCAGCATTTT. Amino acid sequence: CASSREGNQPQHF. The genes are TRBV7-9 and TRBJ1-5; D remains unclear. The CDR3 length is 13 residues. Trimming pared 5 bases from V and 4 bases from J, leaving 9 bases between. The germline V gene has CDR1 SEHNR and CDR2 FQNEAQ (reference sequence).

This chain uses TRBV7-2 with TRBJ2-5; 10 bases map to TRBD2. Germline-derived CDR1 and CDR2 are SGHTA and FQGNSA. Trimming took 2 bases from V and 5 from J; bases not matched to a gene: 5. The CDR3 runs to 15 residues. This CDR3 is CASSLSGGAEETQYF. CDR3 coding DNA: TGTGCCAGCAGCTTAAGCGGGGGGGCCGAGGAGACCCAGTACTTC. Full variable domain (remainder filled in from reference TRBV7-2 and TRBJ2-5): GAGVSQSPSNKVTEKGKDVELRCDPISGHTALYWYRQSLGQGLEFLIYFQGNSAPDKSGLPSDRFSAERTGGSVSTLTIQRTQQEDSAVYLCASSLSGGAEETQYFGPGTRLLVL.

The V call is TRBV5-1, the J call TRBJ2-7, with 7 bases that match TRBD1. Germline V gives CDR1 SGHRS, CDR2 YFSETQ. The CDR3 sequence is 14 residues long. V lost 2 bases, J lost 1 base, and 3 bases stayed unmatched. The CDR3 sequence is CASSLDRASYEQYF. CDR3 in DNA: TGCGCCAGCAGCTTAGACAGGGCATCCTACGAGCAGTACTTC.

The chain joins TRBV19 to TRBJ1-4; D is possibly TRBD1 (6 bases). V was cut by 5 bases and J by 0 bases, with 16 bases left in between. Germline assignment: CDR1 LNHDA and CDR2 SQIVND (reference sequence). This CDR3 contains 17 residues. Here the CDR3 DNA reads TGTGCCAGTAGTGCGAGGACAGATCCGACAACTAATGAAAAACTGTTTTTT. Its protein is CASSARTDPTTNEKLFF. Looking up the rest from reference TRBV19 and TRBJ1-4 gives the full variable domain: DGGITQSPKYLFRKEGQNVTLSCEQNLNHDAMYWYRQDPGQGLRLIYYSQIVNDFQKGDIAEGYSVSREKKESFPLTVTSAQKNPTAFYLCASSARTDPTTNEKLFFGSGTQLSVL.

DNA for the CDR3: TGTGCCTGGAGTTGGTGGACTAGCGGAACAGATACGCAGTATTTT. Translation: CAWSWWTSGTDTQYF. This chain uses TRBV30 with TRBJ2-3; 10 nucleotides line up with TRBD2. This CDR3 is built from 15 residues. The germline V gene has CDR1 GTSNPN and CDR2 SVGIG (reference sequence). After removal of 2 bases from V and 3 bases from J, the junction contained 5 bases not matched to a gene.

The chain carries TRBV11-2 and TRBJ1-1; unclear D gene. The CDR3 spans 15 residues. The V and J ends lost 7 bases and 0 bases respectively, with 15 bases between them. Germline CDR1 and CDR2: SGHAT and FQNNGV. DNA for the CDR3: TGTGCCAGCACAAAACAGAGGCCTATGAACACTGAAGCTTTCTTT. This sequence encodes CASTKQRPMNTEAFF.

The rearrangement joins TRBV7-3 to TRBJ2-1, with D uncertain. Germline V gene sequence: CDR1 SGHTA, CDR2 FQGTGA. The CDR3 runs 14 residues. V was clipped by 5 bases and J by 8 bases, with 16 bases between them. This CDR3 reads CASSPYMRPHEQFF. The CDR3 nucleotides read TGTGCCAGCAGCCCTTATATGAGGCCCCATGAGCAGTTCTTC.

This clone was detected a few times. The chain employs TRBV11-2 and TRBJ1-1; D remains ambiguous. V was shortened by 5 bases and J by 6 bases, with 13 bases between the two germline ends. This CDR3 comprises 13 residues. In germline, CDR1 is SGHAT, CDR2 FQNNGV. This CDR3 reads CASSPLPAAEAFF. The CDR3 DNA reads TGTGCCAGCAGCCCCCTCCCGGCAGCTGAAGCTTTCTTT. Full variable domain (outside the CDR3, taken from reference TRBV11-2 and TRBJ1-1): EAGVAQSPRYKIIEKRQSVAFWCNPISGHATLYWYQQILGQGPKLLIQFQNNGVVDDSQLPKDRFSAERLKGVDSTLKIQPAKLEDSAVYLCASSPLPAAEAFFGQGTRLTVV.

The CDR3 coding sequence is TGTGCCAGCAGCTTAGGACAGGGGGCGGCTGGCTACACCTTC. This encodes CASSLGQGAAGYTF. This chain links TRBV7-9 with TRBJ1-2, with 10 bases aligning to TRBD1. There are 14 residues in the CDR3. Trimming cost V 1 base and J 7 bases; bases outside gene matches: 3. Germline CDR1 SEHNR, CDR2 FQNEAQ (reference sequence).

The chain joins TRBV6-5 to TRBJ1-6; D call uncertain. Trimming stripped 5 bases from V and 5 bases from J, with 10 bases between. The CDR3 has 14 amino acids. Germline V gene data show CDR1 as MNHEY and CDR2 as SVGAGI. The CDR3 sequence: CASSRKANNSPLHF. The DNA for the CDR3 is TGTGCCAGCAGTCGTAAGGCTAATAATTCACCCCTCCACTTT.

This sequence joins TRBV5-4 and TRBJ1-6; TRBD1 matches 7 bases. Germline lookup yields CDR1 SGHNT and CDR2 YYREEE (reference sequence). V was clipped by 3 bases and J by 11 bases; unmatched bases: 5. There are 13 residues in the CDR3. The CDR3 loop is CASSSDRETPLHF. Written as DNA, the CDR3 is TGTGCCAGCAGCTCCGACAGGGAAACACCCCTCCACTTT.

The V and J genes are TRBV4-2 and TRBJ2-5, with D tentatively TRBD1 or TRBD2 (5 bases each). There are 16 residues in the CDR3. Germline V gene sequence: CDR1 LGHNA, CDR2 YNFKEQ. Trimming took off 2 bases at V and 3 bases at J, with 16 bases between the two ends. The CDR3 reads CASSQPGLGHKETQYF. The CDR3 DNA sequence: TGTGCCAGCAGCCAACCCGGACTTGGACACAAAGAGACCCAGTACTTC.

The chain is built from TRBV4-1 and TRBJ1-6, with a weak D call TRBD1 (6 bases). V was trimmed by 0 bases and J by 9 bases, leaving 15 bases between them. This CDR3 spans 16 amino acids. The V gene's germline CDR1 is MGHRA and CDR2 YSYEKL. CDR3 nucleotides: TGCGCCAGCAGCCAAGATATCGGGGGCTGGCCTTCACCCCTCCACTTT. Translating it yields CASSQDIGGWPSPLHF.

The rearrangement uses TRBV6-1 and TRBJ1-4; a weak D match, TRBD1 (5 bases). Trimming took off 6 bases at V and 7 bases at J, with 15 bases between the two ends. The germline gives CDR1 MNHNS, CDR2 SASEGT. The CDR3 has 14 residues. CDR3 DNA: TGTGCCAGCAGGGTGGGGGGAGTAGGTGAAAAACTGTTTTTT. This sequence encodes CASRVGGVGEKLFF.

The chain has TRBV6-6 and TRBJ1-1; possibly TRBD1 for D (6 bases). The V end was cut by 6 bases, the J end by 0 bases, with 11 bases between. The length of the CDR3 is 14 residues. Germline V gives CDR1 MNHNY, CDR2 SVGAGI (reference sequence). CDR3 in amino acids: CASRTGQMNTEAFF. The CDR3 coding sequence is TGTGCCAGCAGAACCGGACAGATGAACACTGAAGCTTTCTTT.